Listed below are T cell receptor beta chains from one sample, sequenced in a study of patients and donors after allogeneic stem cell transplantation. TCRdb re-called the RT-PCR reads through MiXCR, storing one row per CDR3 protein. Of fewer than 500,000 distinct CDR3 sequences in the sample, under 20% were seen once. The sequenced sample consisted of blood, either unsorted or a sorted T cell fraction (not recorded which). These receptors were taken from a human donor who was either an allogeneic HSCT recipient or a stem cell or donor lymphocyte infusion donor (not recorded which). It is not recorded whose cells these are; they may come from a transplant donor. CDR3s include the opening cysteine and the closing phenylalanine or tryptophan. A D gene is named only where the DNA matches it firmly. Clone size is given for some rows only: seen once, a few or many times, or a class if the clone is expanded.

j_call: TRBJ2-5
clone_size: .
d_call: TRBD2
v_call: TRBV18
cdr3_nt: TGTGCCAGCTCACCAGACAGGCGGGGGGGCCAGGAGACCCAGTACTTC
cdr3_aa: CASSPDRRGGQETQYF

j_call: TRBJ2-3
clone_size: few
d_call: TRBD2
v_call: TRBV2
cdr3_nt: TGTGCCAGCAGTGAAGCGGGGTACGGGGGGAGCCTCGGTTATACGCAGTATTTT
cdr3_aa: CASSEAGYGGSLGYTQYF

j_call: TRBJ2-3
clone_size: .
d_call: .
v_call: TRBV11-2
cdr3_nt: TGTGCCAGCAGCCTAAACAGGAACACAGATACGCAGTATTTT
cdr3_aa: CASSLNRNTDTQYF

j_call: TRBJ2-2
clone_size: few
d_call: .
v_call: TRBV7-8
cdr3_nt: TGTGCCAGCCGGATAGGAACGAACACCGGGGAGCTGTTTTTT
cdr3_aa: CASRIGTNTGELFF

j_call: TRBJ2-1
clone_size: few
d_call: .
v_call: TRBV4-1
cdr3_nt: TGCGCCAGCAGCCAAGTAGCGAGCTCCTACAATGAGCAGTTCTTC
cdr3_aa: CASSQVASSYNEQFF

j_call: TRBJ1-5
clone_size: many
d_call: .
v_call: TRBV5-1
cdr3_nt: TGCGCCAGCAGCTTGGGCGAGGGTCAGCCCCAGCATTTT
cdr3_aa: CASSLGEGQPQHF

j_call: TRBJ2-6
clone_size: few
d_call: .
v_call: TRBV2
cdr3_nt: TGTGCCAGCAGTAAGGGCCCCACCTCTGGGGCCAACGTCCTGACTTTC
cdr3_aa: CASSKGPTSGANVLTF

j_call: TRBJ2-3
clone_size: .
d_call: .
v_call: TRBV20-1
cdr3_nt: TGCAGTGCTGAAAGCACAGATACGCAGTATTTT
cdr3_aa: CSAESTDTQYF

j_call: TRBJ2-5
clone_size: .
d_call: .
v_call: TRBV7-9
cdr3_nt: TGTGCCAGCAGCTCGGCAACGGGAGAGACCCAGTACTTC
cdr3_aa: CASSSATGETQYF

j_call: TRBJ1-2
clone_size: few
d_call: .
v_call: TRBV7-9
cdr3_nt: TGTGCCAGCAGCTTAGTTCAGGGGACAAACTATGGCTACACCTTC
cdr3_aa: CASSLVQGTNYGYTF

j_call: TRBJ2-1
clone_size: once
d_call: .
v_call: TRBV11-3
cdr3_nt: TGTGCCAGCGAGAGGGAACCCAATGAGCAGTTCTTC
cdr3_aa: CASEREPNEQFF

j_call: TRBJ1-1
clone_size: .
d_call: .
v_call: TRBV1
cdr3_nt: TGCACCAGCAGCCAAGTGGGGACAGGGGGCGAAAGGGAAAGAAGGACTGAAGCTTTCTTT
cdr3_aa: CTSSQVGTGGERERRTEAFF

j_call: TRBJ1-6
clone_size: many
d_call: .
v_call: TRBV5-1
cdr3_nt: TGCGCCAGCAGCGAAACATTGGGTTCACCCCTCCACTTT
cdr3_aa: CASSETLGSPLHF

j_call: TRBJ1-1
clone_size: few
d_call: .
v_call: TRBV5-1
cdr3_nt: TGCGCCAGCAGCTTGGTGGAGAGGAACACTGAAGCTTTCTTT
cdr3_aa: CASSLVERNTEAFF

j_call: TRBJ2-5
clone_size: few
d_call: .
v_call: TRBV15
cdr3_nt: TGTGCCACCGGGAGAGGGAGTCAACAGACCCAGTACTTC
cdr3_aa: CATGRGSQQTQYF

j_call: TRBJ2-7
clone_size: .
d_call: TRBD2
v_call: TRBV4-2
cdr3_nt: TGTGCCAGCAGCCAAGATCCCGGGACTAGCGGGACCTACGAGCAGTACTTC
cdr3_aa: CASSQDPGTSGTYEQYF

j_call: TRBJ2-5
clone_size: .
d_call: .
v_call: TRBV6-1
cdr3_nt: TGTGCCAGCAGTGGAGGGACCGGTGTTGATACCCAGTACTTC
cdr3_aa: CASSGGTGVDTQYF

j_call: TRBJ2-7
clone_size: many
d_call: TRBD1
v_call: TRBV30
cdr3_nt: TGTGCCTTGGACAGGGTTGAGCAGTACTTC
cdr3_aa: CALDRVEQYF

j_call: TRBJ2-4
clone_size: .
d_call: .
v_call: TRBV28
cdr3_nt: TGTGCCAGCAGTTCAGGGGTCCTAGCCAAAACCATTCAGTACTTC
cdr3_aa: CASSSGVLAKTIQYF

j_call: TRBJ1-4
clone_size: many
d_call: .
v_call: TRBV12-3/TRBV12-4
cdr3_nt: TGTGCCAGCAGTCGCTGGGGTAATGAAAAACTGTTTTTT
cdr3_aa: CASSRWGNEKLFF

j_call: TRBJ2-2
clone_size: few
d_call: TRBD2
v_call: TRBV4-3
cdr3_nt: TGCGCCAGCAGCCCCAAATCGACTAGCGGGGGGTTGAACACCGGGGAGCTGTTTTTT
cdr3_aa: CASSPKSTSGGLNTGELFF

j_call: TRBJ1-4
clone_size: .
d_call: .
v_call: TRBV6-5
cdr3_nt: TGTGCCAGCCGCTCAACTAATGAAAAACTGTTTTTT
cdr3_aa: CASRSTNEKLFF

j_call: TRBJ2-7
clone_size: many
d_call: .
v_call: TRBV14
cdr3_nt: TGTGCCAGCAGCCCCTACAGGACTCAAACCTACGAGCAGTACTTC
cdr3_aa: CASSPYRTQTYEQYF

j_call: TRBJ2-7
clone_size: few
d_call: .
v_call: TRBV15
cdr3_nt: TGTGCCACCAAGCCGGGACACGGGGGAGTTGGCGAGCAGTACTTC
cdr3_aa: CATKPGHGGVGEQYF

j_call: TRBJ1-2
clone_size: many
d_call: .
v_call: TRBV12-3/TRBV12-4
cdr3_nt: TGTGCCAGCAGTTTGTCCCCAGGCCCAGGCTACACCTTC
cdr3_aa: CASSLSPGPGYTF

j_call: TRBJ2-7
clone_size: .
d_call: .
v_call: TRBV20-1
cdr3_nt: TGCAGTGCTAGAGTCCGGACTACCTCCTACGAGCAGTACTTC
cdr3_aa: CSARVRTTSYEQYF

j_call: TRBJ2-1
clone_size: once
d_call: .
v_call: TRBV7-2
cdr3_nt: TGTGCCAGCCGCCTCAGGGTTGGACCCTACAATGAGCAGTTCTTC
cdr3_aa: CASRLRVGPYNEQFF

j_call: TRBJ2-3
clone_size: .
d_call: .
v_call: TRBV20-1
cdr3_nt: TGCAGTGCTAGAGATTTGCGGGGGCTACCCACAGATACGCAGTATTTT
cdr3_aa: CSARDLRGLPTDTQYF

j_call: TRBJ2-1
clone_size: few
d_call: .
v_call: TRBV4-2
cdr3_nt: TGTGCCAGCAGCCAAGAGTTTGGGGATGAGCAGTTCTTC
cdr3_aa: CASSQEFGDEQFF

j_call: TRBJ1-6
clone_size: .
d_call: .
v_call: TRBV11-2
cdr3_nt: TGTGCCAGCAGCTTTCGACAAGGGCTTTCACCCCTCCACTTT
cdr3_aa: CASSFRQGLSPLHF

j_call: TRBJ2-1
clone_size: few
d_call: TRBD2
v_call: TRBV7-3
cdr3_nt: TGTGCCAGCAGCACTAGCGGAGACAATGAGCAGTTCTTC
cdr3_aa: CASSTSGDNEQFF

j_call: TRBJ2-1
clone_size: .
d_call: .
v_call: TRBV3-1
cdr3_nt: TGTGCCAGCAGTAAAACCCATGAGCAGTTCTTC
cdr3_aa: CASSKTHEQFF

j_call: TRBJ2-3
clone_size: .
d_call: .
v_call: TRBV7-9
cdr3_nt: TGTGCCAGCAGCATATACACAGATACGCAGTATTTT
cdr3_aa: CASSIYTDTQYF

j_call: TRBJ1-2
clone_size: .
d_call: .
v_call: TRBV5-1
cdr3_nt: TGCGCCAGCAGCCTAACCCCCGGCTATGGCTACACCTTC
cdr3_aa: CASSLTPGYGYTF

j_call: TRBJ1-3
clone_size: .
d_call: .
v_call: TRBV5-6
cdr3_nt: TGTGCCAGCAGCTTGCGGCCAGGAGTATACCCCTCTGGAAACACCATATATTTT
cdr3_aa: CASSLRPGVYPSGNTIYF

j_call: TRBJ1-4
clone_size: .
d_call: .
v_call: TRBV20-1
cdr3_nt: TGCAGTGCTAGAGGGACAGTCGAGAATGAAAAACTGTTTTTT
cdr3_aa: CSARGTVENEKLFF

j_call: TRBJ2-7
clone_size: .
d_call: TRBD2
v_call: TRBV7-2
cdr3_nt: TGTGCCAGCAGCTTATCGCCCTGGCGGGAGTCTCTAGGGTCCGACGAGCAGTACTTC
cdr3_aa: CASSLSPWRESLGSDEQYF

j_call: TRBJ2-1
clone_size: .
d_call: TRBD1
v_call: TRBV4-3
cdr3_nt: TGCGCCAGAAGCCAGGGTACAGGGGGCTCTAGCTCCTACAATGAGCAGTTCTTC
cdr3_aa: CARSQGTGGSSSYNEQFF

j_call: TRBJ2-3
clone_size: .
d_call: .
v_call: TRBV9
cdr3_nt: TGTGCCAGCAGCGTAGATCTCGGTGTAGATACGCAGTATTTT
cdr3_aa: CASSVDLGVDTQYF

j_call: TRBJ1-4
clone_size: .
d_call: TRBD1
v_call: TRBV7-9
cdr3_nt: TGTGCCAGCAGCTCGCCTCACAGGGGAGAGGAAAAACTGTTTTTT
cdr3_aa: CASSSPHRGEEKLFF

j_call: TRBJ1-5
clone_size: few
d_call: .
v_call: TRBV3-1
cdr3_nt: TGTGCCAGCAGCCAAGATGCGCGGGGGGGCCAGCCCCAGCATTTT
cdr3_aa: CASSQDARGGQPQHF

j_call: TRBJ2-5
clone_size: .
d_call: .
v_call: TRBV5-6
cdr3_nt: TGTGCCAGCAGCTTGGGGGGTCACCAAGAGACCCAGTACTTC
cdr3_aa: CASSLGGHQETQYF

j_call: TRBJ1-2
clone_size: many
d_call: .
v_call: TRBV12-3/TRBV12-4
cdr3_nt: TGTGCCAGCAGTTTCAAGGGTAGCTATGGCTACACCTTC
cdr3_aa: CASSFKGSYGYTF

j_call: TRBJ1-2
clone_size: .
d_call: .
v_call: TRBV12-3/TRBV12-4
cdr3_nt: .
cdr3_aa: CASSFLAAGGDGYTF

j_call: TRBJ2-7
clone_size: few
d_call: .
v_call: TRBV30
cdr3_nt: TGTGCCTGGAGTGCTGTGTACGAGCAGTACTTC
cdr3_aa: CAWSAVYEQYF

j_call: TRBJ2-7
clone_size: few
d_call: .
v_call: TRBV29-1
cdr3_nt: TGCAGCGTTGCCACCCGGGGCTACGAGCAGTACTTC
cdr3_aa: CSVATRGYEQYF

j_call: TRBJ1-5
clone_size: .
d_call: .
v_call: TRBV12-3/TRBV12-4
cdr3_nt: TGTGCCAGCAGTCCGGACAGTAATAGCAATCAGCCCCAGCATTTT
cdr3_aa: CASSPDSNSNQPQHF

j_call: TRBJ2-2
clone_size: .
d_call: TRBD1
v_call: TRBV12-3/TRBV12-4
cdr3_nt: TGTGCCAGCAGTTTAAGACAGGGGGGTACCACCGGGGAGCTGTTTTTT
cdr3_aa: CASSLRQGGTTGELFF

j_call: TRBJ1-2
clone_size: few
d_call: .
v_call: TRBV20-1
cdr3_nt: TGCAGTGCTAGAGTTCGTACAGCCGGTTCTATGGGAGGTACCTTC
cdr3_aa: CSARVRTAGSMGGTF

j_call: TRBJ2-7
clone_size: few
d_call: TRBD2
v_call: TRBV11-2
cdr3_nt: TGTGCCAGCAGCGTCGGACTAGCGGAACCCCCCTACGAGCAGTACTTC
cdr3_aa: CASSVGLAEPPYEQYF

j_call: TRBJ2-7
clone_size: .
d_call: .
v_call: TRBV2
cdr3_nt: TGTGCCAGCGGACTCAAAGACAGGCCAACCTACGAGCAGTACTTC
cdr3_aa: CASGLKDRPTYEQYF

j_call: TRBJ2-7
clone_size: many
d_call: .
v_call: TRBV29-1
cdr3_nt: TGCAGCGTTGAAGAGTATGACGAGCAGTACTTC
cdr3_aa: CSVEEYDEQYF

j_call: TRBJ1-6
clone_size: .
d_call: .
v_call: TRBV12-3/TRBV12-4
cdr3_nt: TGTGCCAGCAGTTTGGAGTTTTCACCCCTCCACTTT
cdr3_aa: CASSLEFSPLHF

j_call: TRBJ2-7
clone_size: many
d_call: .
v_call: TRBV12-3/TRBV12-4
cdr3_nt: TGTGCCAGCAGCCTCAGGGGATCCTACGAGCAGTACTTC
cdr3_aa: CASSLRGSYEQYF

j_call: TRBJ1-1
clone_size: few
d_call: TRBD1
v_call: TRBV30
cdr3_nt: TGTGCCTGGACAGGGGGTAACACTGAAGCTTTCTTT
cdr3_aa: CAWTGGNTEAFF

j_call: TRBJ1-1
clone_size: few
d_call: .
v_call: TRBV20-1
cdr3_nt: TGCAGTGCTAGGGGACACGGGAACACTGAAGCTTTCTTT
cdr3_aa: CSARGHGNTEAFF

j_call: TRBJ2-5
clone_size: .
d_call: TRBD2
v_call: TRBV20-1
cdr3_nt: TGCAGTGCTAGATTACTAGCGACAGAGACCCAGTACTTC
cdr3_aa: CSARLLATETQYF